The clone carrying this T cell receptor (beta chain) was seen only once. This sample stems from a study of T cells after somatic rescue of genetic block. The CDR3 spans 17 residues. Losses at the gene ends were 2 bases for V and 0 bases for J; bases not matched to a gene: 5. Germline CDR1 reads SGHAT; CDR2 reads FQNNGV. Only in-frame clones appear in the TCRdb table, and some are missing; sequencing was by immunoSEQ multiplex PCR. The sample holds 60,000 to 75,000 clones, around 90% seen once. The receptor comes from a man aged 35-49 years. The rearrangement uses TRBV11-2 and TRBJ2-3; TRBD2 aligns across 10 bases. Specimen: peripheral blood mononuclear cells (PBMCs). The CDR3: CASSLSPSGGSTDTQYF. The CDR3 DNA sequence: TGTGCCAGCAGCTTATCCCCTAGCGGGGGTAGCACAGATACGCAGTATTTT.